The T cell receptor (beta chain) described here comes from a study of blood T cell repertoires in COVID-19. Authors' processing steps: By means of reference gene primer amplification, nucleated cell counts were estimated. Assay: immunoSEQ multiplex PCR; the TCRdb copy retains only in-frame clones and omits some. That table gives V, J and clone size, and the DNA gave D and trimming. This table has 90,000 to 110,000 clones, around 82% appearing once. The V gene end was trimmed by 5 bases and the J gene end by 4 bases; junction bases not matched to a gene: 3. Germline V gene lookup returns CDR1 MNHEY and CDR2 SVGAGI. The CDR3 is made up of 15 amino acids.

The chain employs TRBV6-5 and TRBJ2-3; 13 nucleotides agree with TRBD2. Material: peripheral blood. This clonotype originated in a woman aged 45-65 years with acute or convalescent COVID-19. CDR3 sequence reads: CASSTSGGAADTQYF. The CDR3 nucleotides are TGTGCCAGCAGTACTAGCGGGGGGGCCGCAGATACGCAGTATTTT.